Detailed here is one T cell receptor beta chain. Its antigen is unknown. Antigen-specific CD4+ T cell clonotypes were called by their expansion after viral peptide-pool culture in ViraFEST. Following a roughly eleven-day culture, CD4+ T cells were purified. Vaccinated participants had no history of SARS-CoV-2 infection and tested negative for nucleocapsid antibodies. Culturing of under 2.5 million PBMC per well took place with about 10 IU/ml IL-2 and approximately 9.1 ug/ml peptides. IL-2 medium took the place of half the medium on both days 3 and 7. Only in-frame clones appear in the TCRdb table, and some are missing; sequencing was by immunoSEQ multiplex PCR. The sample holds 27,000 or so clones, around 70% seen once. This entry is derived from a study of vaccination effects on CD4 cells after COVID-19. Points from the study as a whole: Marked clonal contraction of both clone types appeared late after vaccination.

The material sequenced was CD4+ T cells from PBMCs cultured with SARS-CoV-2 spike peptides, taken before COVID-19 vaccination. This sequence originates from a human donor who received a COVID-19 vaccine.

CDR3 coding DNA: TGTGCCATCAGTGAAGGCCGACCCTACGAGCAGTACTTC. Its translation is CAISEGRPYEQYF. The rearrangement joins TRBV10-3 to TRBJ2-7; D unresolved. V lost 3 bases and J lost 2, with 8 bases in between. The CDR3 consists of 13 residues. Germline V gene sequence: CDR1 ENHRY, CDR2 SYGVKD.